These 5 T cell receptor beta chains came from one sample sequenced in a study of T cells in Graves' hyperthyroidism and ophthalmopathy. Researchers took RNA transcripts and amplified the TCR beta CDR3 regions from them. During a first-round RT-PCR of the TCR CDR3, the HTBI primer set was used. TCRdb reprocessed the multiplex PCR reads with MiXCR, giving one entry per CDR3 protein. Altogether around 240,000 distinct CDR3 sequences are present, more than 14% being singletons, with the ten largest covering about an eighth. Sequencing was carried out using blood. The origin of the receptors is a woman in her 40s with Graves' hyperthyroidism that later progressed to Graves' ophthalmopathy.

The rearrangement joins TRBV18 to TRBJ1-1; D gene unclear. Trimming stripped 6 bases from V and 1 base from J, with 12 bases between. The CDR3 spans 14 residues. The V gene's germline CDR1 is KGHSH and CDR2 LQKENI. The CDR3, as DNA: TGTGCCAGCTCTCCAGGCTCCCCGAACACTGAAGCTTTCTTT. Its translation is CASSPGSPNTEAFF.

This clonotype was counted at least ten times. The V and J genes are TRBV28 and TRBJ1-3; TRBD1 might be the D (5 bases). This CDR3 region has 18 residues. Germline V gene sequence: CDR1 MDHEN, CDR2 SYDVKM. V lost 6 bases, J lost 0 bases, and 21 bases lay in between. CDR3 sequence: CASSRFGGEEGSGNTIYF. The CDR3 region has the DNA TGTGCCAGCAGCCGCTTCGGGGGAGAAGAAGGCTCTGGAAACACCATATATTTT.

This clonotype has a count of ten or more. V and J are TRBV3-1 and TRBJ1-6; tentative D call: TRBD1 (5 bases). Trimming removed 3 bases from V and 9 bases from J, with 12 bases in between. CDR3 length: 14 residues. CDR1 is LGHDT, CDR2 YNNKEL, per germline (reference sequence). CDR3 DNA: TGTGCCAGCAGCCATAGGGGTACGGTTTCACCCCTCCACTTT. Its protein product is CASSHRGTVSPLHF.

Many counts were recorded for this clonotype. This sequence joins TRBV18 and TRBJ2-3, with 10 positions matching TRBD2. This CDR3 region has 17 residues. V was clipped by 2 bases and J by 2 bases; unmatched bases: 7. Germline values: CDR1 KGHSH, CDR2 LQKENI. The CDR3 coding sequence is TGTGCCAGCTCACCAATCCCTAGCGGGAGACCCACAGATACGCAGTATTTT. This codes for CASSPIPSGRPTDTQYF.

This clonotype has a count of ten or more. CDR3 in amino acids: CASSRTGDGLAYNEQFF. DNA of the CDR3: TGTGCCAGCAGTCGGACAGGGGACGGACTAGCCTACAATGAGCAGTTCTTC. The V gene is TRBV6-1, the J gene TRBJ2-1; TRBD1 matches at 9 bases. CDR1 is MNHNS and CDR2 is SASEGT in the germline V gene. The CDR3 loop spans 17 amino acids. V lost 5 bases to trimming and J lost 2 bases; unmatched junction nucleotides: 10.